This T cell receptor (beta chain) is from a study of CD8 T cells in ankylosing spondylitis. Whole-study results and caveats: Characteristic, it appeared, of ankylosing spondylitis blood was a TCR beta motif of roughly 8 highly homologous variants.

Generation of TCR beta libraries employed quantitative 5'-RACE incorporating molecular barcodes. From the 5' RACE reads, TCRdb called clonotypes with MiXCR, one entry per CDR3 protein. The sample consists of some 270,000 distinct CDR3 sequences, 18% of them appearing once. The sample holds many counts of this clonotype. Its target is not known. The CDR3 runs 15 residues. With V trimmed by 0 bases and J by 2 bases, 6 bases remained unmatched. Germline-derived CDR1 and CDR2 are DFQATT and SNEGSKA (reference sequence). The sample comprised blood, either unsorted or a sorted T cell fraction (not recorded which). The sequence was obtained from a male donor with ankylosing spondylitis or in good health (not recorded which). The rearrangement uses TRBV20-1 and TRBJ2-7; 8 bases are shared with TRBD1. CDR3 nucleotides: TGCAGTGCTAGAGAAGACAGGGGAACTCCCTACGAGCAGTACTTC. It codes for CSAREDRGTPYEQYF.